The 8 T cell receptor beta chains presented below share a single source sample, sequenced in a study of T cells in Graves' hyperthyroidism and ophthalmopathy. Regions amplified from RNA transcripts were the TCR beta CDR3 regions. The primer set for the first-round RT-PCR of the TCR CDR3 was HTBI. TCRdb passed the multiplex PCR reads through MiXCR, listing each CDR3 protein once. Here the sample spans roughly 750,000 distinct CDR3 sequences, around 17% being singletons. Sequenced material: blood. These receptors originate from a man aged 18 to 35 with Graves' hyperthyroidism.

This clonotype appeared many times. This chain joins TRBV7-3 and TRBJ2-1; 15 bases fit TRBD2. V was pared by 5 bases and J by 9 bases, with 8 bases of the junction left unmatched. In germline, CDR1 is SGHTA, CDR2 FQGTGA. This CDR3 contains 16 residues. The CDR3 DNA reads as TGTGCCAGCAGCGAGGGACTAGCGGGAGGCAGATTTGAGCAGTTCTTC. It is translated as CASSEGLAGGRFEQFF.

This chain links TRBV25-1 with TRBJ2-7, with D hard to call. This CDR3 comprises 11 residues. Germline-derived CDR1 and CDR2 are MGHDK and SYGVNS. V lost 4 bases and J lost 3, with 4 bases in between. CDR3 loop: CASSGYYEQYF. The CDR3 DNA reads as TGTGCCAGCAGTGGTTACTACGAGCAGTACTTC.

The rearrangement uses TRBV7-9 and TRBJ2-1; possible D gene TRBD2, 6 bases. Germline lookup yields CDR1 SEHNR and CDR2 FQNEAQ (reference sequence). V dropped 9 bases and J dropped 8 bases, with 23 bases sitting between them. The CDR3 loop spans 15 amino acids. This chain's CDR3 is CASKLAGRYPHEQFF. CDR3 DNA sequence: TGTGCCAGTAAGCTCGCCGGGAGATACCCCCATGAGCAGTTCTTC. Using reference TRBV7-9 and TRBJ2-1 for the parts outside the CDR3, the full variable domain is DTGVSQNPRHKITKRGQNVTFRCDPISEHNRLYWYRQTLGQGPEFLTYFQNEAQLEKSRLLSDRFSAERPKGSFSTLEIQRTEQGDSAMYLCASKLAGRYPHEQFFGPGTRLTVL.

This clonotype was seen more than once but under ten times. The chain carries TRBV5-1 and TRBJ2-7; 7 bases are shared with TRBD1. Trimming cost V 0 bases and J 5 bases; bases outside gene matches: 5. Per the germline V gene, CDR1 is SGHRS and CDR2 is YFSETQ. The length of the CDR3 is 14 residues. CDR3 DNA: TGCGCCAGCAGCTTGGTACAGGGGACGGACGAGCAGTACTTC. Its translation: CASSLVQGTDEQYF.

The J gene is TRBJ1-1, the V gene TRBV10-3; TRBD1 aligns across 7 bases. CDR3 length equals 14 residues. V lost 6 bases, J lost 3 bases, and 7 bases stayed unmatched. CDR1 ENHRY and CDR2 SYGVKD come from the germline V gene. CDR3 nucleotide sequence: TGTGCCATCAGGAGCAGGGGGATGGACACTGAAGCTTTCTTT. Translating gives CAIRSRGMDTEAFF.

This chain joins TRBV6-5 and TRBJ2-3, with TRBD2 matching 8 bases. With V trimmed by 2 bases and J by 8 bases, 6 bases remained unmatched. This CDR3 comprises 14 residues. Germline CDR1 and CDR2: MNHEY and SVGAGI. CDR3 DNA: TGTGCCAGCAGTTACGGGACTAGAAAGGGTACGCAGTATTTT. Its protein is CASSYGTRKGTQYF.

The V and J genes are TRBV6-2 or TRBV6-3 and TRBJ2-7, with D hard to call. The V gene lost 4 bases and the J gene lost 1 base, with 11 bases spanning the gap. From germline, CDR1 is MNHEY and CDR2 SVGEGT. The CDR3 is 14 residues long. The CDR3 loop reads CASSSLLISYEQYF. The CDR3 DNA reads as TGTGCCAGCAGTTCCCTACTCATTTCCTACGAGCAGTACTTC.

This clonotype was counted ten times or more. The genes are TRBV30 and TRBJ2-7; D gene ambiguous. This CDR3 comprises 11 residues. Trimming took off 1 base at V and 6 bases at J, with 7 bases between the two ends. Germline V CDR1 and CDR2: GTSNPN, SVGIG (reference sequence). In DNA form, the CDR3 reads TGTGCCTGGAGTGAATCATCCGAGCAGTACTTC. Residues: CAWSESSEQYF.